The clone carrying this T cell receptor beta chain was recorded at least ten times. Its antigen is undetermined. An end of the junction does not agree with germline; a read error may underlie this. This sample was taken from a study of molecular identifiers for immune sequencing clone quantification. Findings of the study overall: Over 99% of effector molecules, but under 1% in naive cells, were held by clones with more than 20 RNA copies.

TCRdb re-called the PCR reads through MiXCR, storing one row per CDR3 protein. Of 37,000 or so distinct CDR3 sequences listed, roughly 20% were seen once; the top ten hold around 7%. Naive CD8 T cells underwent sorting with the CD8+CD4-CCR7+CD45RA+ definition. The TCR originated in a human donor in good health. Some libraries in this study had Jurkat cell RNA spiked in. Sequencing was performed on naive CD8+ T cells from blood, with Jurkat cell RNA spiked in. Subset meaning: FACS-sorted CD8+CD4-CCR7+CD45RA+ naive T cells.

CDR3 sequence: CANSLLGLPGADTQYF. The CDR3 DNA follows: TGTGCCAACAGTTTATTAGGTCTCCCAGGAGCAGATACGCAGTATTTT. J is TRBJ2-3 and V is TRBV27; D ambiguous. Germline V CDR1 and CDR2: MNHEY, SMNVEV (reference sequence). The CDR3 runs 16 residues.